The next 9 T cell receptor beta chains were all read from a single sample in a study of identifying expanded T cells in peripheral blood. The protocol was immunoSEQ multiplex PCR, while the TCRdb copy is restricted to in-frame clones and leaves out a portion. Altogether roughly 78,000 clones are present, roughly 88% being singletons, with the ten largest covering over 2.5%. The specimen sequenced was blood. The source is a person between 18 and 75 years old in good health.

This clone has a single count. The chain has TRBV6-4 and TRBJ1-1; D call uncertain. The V and J ends lost 7 bases and 8 bases respectively, with 17 bases between them. CDR1 and CDR2 (germline): MRHNA, SNTAGT. The CDR3 totals 13 residues. The DNA of the CDR3 is TGTGCCAGCAAGAGGGAGAGTGGAACGGAAGCTTTCTTT. Translating it yields CASKRESGTEAFF.

This chain links TRBV4-3 with TRBJ2-7; 9 nucleotides match TRBD2. V lost 0 bases to trimming and J lost 4 bases; unmatched junction nucleotides: 7. Germline V lookup: CDR1 LGHNA, CDR2 YSLEER. The CDR3 totals 16 residues. The CDR3 DNA follows: TGCGCCAGCAGCCAAGAAAGGGGACTAGCAGTATACGAGCAGTACTTC. Amino acids: CASSQERGLAVYEQYF.

The genes are TRBV10-3 and TRBJ1-4; D is unresolved. The CDR3 runs 14 residues. CDR1 and CDR2 (germline): ENHRY, SYGVKD. Deletions cut 3 bases from V and 3 bases from J, with 8 bases between. DNA for the CDR3: TGTGCCATCAGTGACACTAGCTCTAATGAAAAACTGTTTTTT. This gives the protein CAISDTSSNEKLFF.

This clone was recorded once. The V call is TRBV7-6, the J call TRBJ2-3, with D perhaps matching TRBD1 (6 bases). There are 15 residues in the CDR3. V gave up 3 bases and J gave up 0 bases, with 10 bases separating them. The germline V gene has CDR1 SGHVS and CDR2 FNYEAQ. For the CDR3, the DNA is TGTGCCAGCAGCTTGGACAGAGCTAGCACAGATACGCAGTATTTT. It yields the protein CASSLDRASTDTQYF.

The chain is built from TRBV7-2 and TRBJ2-7, with D uncertain. Germline CDR1 and CDR2: SGHTA and FQGNSA. Trimming pared 3 bases from V and 2 bases from J, leaving 11 bases between. The CDR3 is made up of 14 amino acids. CDR3 coding DNA: TGTGCCAGCAGCTTGACGATATACACCTACGAGCAGTACTTC. This sequence encodes CASSLTIYTYEQYF.

The V gene is TRBV11-2, the J gene TRBJ2-1, with 8 nucleotides matching TRBD2. The CDR3 is 14 residues long. CDR1 is SGHAT, CDR2 FQNNGV, per germline. With 1 base clipped from V and 9 bases from J, the junction kept 5 bases outside the gene matches. CDR3 coding DNA: TGTGCCAGCAGCTTAGGCGCGGGGGGAGGTGAGCAGTTCTTC. Translation: CASSLGAGGGEQFF.

The chain employs TRBV12-5 and TRBJ2-3; 7 bases fit TRBD2. The CDR3 has 14 amino acids. CDR1 LGHNT and CDR2 FRNRAP come from the germline V gene. V shed 2 bases, J shed 2 bases, and the junction held 1 base outside the gene matches. For the CDR3, the DNA is TGTGCTAGTGGTTTGAGCGGGACCACAGATACGCAGTATTTT. It yields the protein CASGLSGTTDTQYF.

The chain recombines TRBV5-1 with TRBJ1-2; D is unclear. This CDR3 contains 13 residues. V was trimmed by 4 bases and J by 4 bases, leaving 11 bases between them. The V gene's germline CDR1 is SGHRS and CDR2 YFSETQ. In DNA form, the CDR3 reads TGCGCCAGCAGCCCGATGGGAGGCTATGGCTACACCTTC. Its translation is CASSPMGGYGYTF. The variable domain in full, completed from reference TRBV5-1 and TRBJ1-2, reads KAGVTQTPRYLIKTRGQQVTLSCSPISGHRSVSWYQQTPGQGLQFLFEYFSETQRNKGNFPGRFSGRQFSNSRSEMNVSTLELGDSALYLCASSPMGGYGYTFGSGTRLTVV.

The chain has TRBV14 and TRBJ2-7; 8 nucleotides line up with TRBD1. CDR1 is SGHDN, CDR2 FVKESK, per germline. The CDR3 contains 14 residues. With V trimmed by 4 bases and J by 5 bases, 7 bases remained unmatched. The DNA of the CDR3 is TGTGCCAGCAGCCGCAGGGGGCTTCAACACGAGCAGTACTTC. Encoded protein: CASSRRGLQHEQYF. Looking up the rest from reference TRBV14 and TRBJ2-7 gives the full variable domain: EAGVTQFPSHSVIEKGQTVTLRCDPISGHDNLYWYRRVMGKEIKFLLHFVKESKQDESGMPNNRFLAERTGGTYSTLKVQPAELEDSGVYFCASSRRGLQHEQYFGPGTRLTVT.